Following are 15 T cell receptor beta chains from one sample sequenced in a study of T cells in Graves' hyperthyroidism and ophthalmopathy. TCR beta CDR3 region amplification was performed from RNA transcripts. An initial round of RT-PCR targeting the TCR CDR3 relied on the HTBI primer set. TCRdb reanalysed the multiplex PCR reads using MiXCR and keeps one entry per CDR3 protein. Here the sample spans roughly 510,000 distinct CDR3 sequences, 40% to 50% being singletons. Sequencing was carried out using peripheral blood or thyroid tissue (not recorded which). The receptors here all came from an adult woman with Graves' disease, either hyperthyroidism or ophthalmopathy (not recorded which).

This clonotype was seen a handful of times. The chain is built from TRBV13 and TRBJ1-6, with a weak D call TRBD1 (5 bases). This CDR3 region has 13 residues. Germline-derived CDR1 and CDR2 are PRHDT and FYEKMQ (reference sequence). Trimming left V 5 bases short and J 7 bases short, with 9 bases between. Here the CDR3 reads CASSESGNSPLHF. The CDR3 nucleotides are TGTGCCAGCAGCGAATCAGGGAATTCACCCCTCCACTTT. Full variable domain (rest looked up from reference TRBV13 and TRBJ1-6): AAGVIQSPRHLIKEKRETATLKCYPIPRHDTVYWYQQGPGQDPQFLISFYEKMQSDKGSIPDRFSAQQFSDYHSELNMSSLELGDSALYFCASSESGNSPLHFGNGTRLTVT.

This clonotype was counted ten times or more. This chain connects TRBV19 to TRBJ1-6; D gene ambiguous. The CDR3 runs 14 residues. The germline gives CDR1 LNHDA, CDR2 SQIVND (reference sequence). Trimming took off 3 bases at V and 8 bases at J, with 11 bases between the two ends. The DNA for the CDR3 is TGTGCCAGTAGTATCCGGGTCCCAGATTCACCCCTCCACTTT. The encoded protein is CASSIRVPDSPLHF.

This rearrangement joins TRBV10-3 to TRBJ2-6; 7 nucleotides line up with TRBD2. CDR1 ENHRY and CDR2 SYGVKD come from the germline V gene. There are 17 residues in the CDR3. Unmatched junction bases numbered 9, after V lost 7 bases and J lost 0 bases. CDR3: CAIKVRRGGSGANVLTF. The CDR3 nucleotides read TGTGCCATCAAGGTCCGGCGCGGGGGCTCTGGGGCCAACGTCCTGACTTTC.

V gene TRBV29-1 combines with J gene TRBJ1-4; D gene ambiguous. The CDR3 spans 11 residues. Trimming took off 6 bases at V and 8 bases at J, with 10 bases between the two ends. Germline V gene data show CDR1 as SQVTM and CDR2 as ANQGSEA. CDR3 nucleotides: TGCAGCGTCCAGGAGCACGAAAAACTGTTTTTT. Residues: CSVQEHEKLFF.

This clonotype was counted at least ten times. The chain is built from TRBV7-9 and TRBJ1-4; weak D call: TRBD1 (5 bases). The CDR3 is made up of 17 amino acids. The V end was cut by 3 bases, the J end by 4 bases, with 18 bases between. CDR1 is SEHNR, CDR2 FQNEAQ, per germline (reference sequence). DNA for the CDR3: TGTGCCAGCAGCTTCGGGGAAATGGGACGGATTAATGAAAAACTGTTTTTT. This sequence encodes CASSFGEMGRINEKLFF.

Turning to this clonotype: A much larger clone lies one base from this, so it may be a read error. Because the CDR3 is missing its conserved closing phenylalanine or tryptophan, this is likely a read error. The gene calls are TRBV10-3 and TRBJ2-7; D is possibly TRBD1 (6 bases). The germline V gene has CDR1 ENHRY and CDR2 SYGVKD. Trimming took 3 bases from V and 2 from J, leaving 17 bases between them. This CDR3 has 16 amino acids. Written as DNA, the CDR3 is TGTGCCATCAGTGAAGCACCGGCCGGACAGACCTACGAGCAGTACCTC. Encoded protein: CAISEAPAGQTYEQYL.

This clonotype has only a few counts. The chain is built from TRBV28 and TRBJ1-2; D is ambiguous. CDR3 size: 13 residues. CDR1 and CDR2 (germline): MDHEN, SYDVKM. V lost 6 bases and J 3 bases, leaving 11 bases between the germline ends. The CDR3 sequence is CASSDPVYYGYTF. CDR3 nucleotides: TGTGCCAGCAGCGACCCCGTCTACTATGGCTACACCTTC.

DNA for the CDR3: TGTGCCAGCAGCGTAGTGGGCAGGGCCCCTGAAGCTTTCTTT. It translates to CASSVVGRAPEAFF. The chain uses TRBV7-4 and TRBJ1-1; D may be TRBD1 (5 bases). Between the trimmed V and J ends, which lost 5 bases and 6 bases, there was a span of 16 bases. Germline CDR1 and CDR2: SGHVT and SQSDAQ. The CDR3 has 14 amino acids.

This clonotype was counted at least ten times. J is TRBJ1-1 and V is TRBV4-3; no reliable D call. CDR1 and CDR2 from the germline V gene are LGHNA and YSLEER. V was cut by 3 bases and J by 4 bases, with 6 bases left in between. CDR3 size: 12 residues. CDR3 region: CASSQGFTEAFF. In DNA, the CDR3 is TGCGCCAGCAGCCAGGGTTTCACTGAAGCTTTCTTT.

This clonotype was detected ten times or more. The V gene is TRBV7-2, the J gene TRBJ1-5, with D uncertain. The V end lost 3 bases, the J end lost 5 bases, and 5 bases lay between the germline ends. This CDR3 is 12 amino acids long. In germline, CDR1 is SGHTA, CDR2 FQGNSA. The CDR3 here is CASSFGYQPQHF. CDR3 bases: TGTGCCAGCAGCTTCGGGTATCAGCCCCAGCATTTT.

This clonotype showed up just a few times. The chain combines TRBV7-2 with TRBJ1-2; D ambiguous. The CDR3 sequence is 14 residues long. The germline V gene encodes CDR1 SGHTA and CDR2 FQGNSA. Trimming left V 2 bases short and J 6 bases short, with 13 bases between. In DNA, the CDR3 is TGTGCCAGCAGCTTACGGCCAGACGTCGATGGCTACACCTTC. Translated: CASSLRPDVDGYTF.

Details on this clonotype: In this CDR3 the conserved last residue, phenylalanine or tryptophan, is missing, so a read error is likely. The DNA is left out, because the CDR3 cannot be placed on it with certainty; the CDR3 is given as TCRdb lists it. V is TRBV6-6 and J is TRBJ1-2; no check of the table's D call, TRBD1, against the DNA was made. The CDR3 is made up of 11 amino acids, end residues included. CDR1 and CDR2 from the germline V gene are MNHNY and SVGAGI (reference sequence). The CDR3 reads CASIRGGQDLS.

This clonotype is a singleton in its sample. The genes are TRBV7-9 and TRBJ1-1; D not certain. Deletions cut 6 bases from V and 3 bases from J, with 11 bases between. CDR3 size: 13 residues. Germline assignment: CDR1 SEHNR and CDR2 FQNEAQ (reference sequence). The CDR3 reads CASRVDVDTEAFF. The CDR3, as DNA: TGTGCCAGCAGAGTCGACGTAGACACTGAAGCTTTCTTT.

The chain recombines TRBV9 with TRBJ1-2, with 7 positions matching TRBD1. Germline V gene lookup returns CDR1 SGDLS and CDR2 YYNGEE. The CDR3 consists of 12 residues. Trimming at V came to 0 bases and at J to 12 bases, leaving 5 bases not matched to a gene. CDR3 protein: CASSVAGTANTF. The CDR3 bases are TGTGCCAGCAGCGTAGCCGGGACAGCGAACACCTTC.

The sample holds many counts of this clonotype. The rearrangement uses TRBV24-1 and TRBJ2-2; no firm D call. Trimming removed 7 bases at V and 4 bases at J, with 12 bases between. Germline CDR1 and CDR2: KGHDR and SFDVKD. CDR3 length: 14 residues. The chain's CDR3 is CATSQQGSTGELFF. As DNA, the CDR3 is TGTGCCACCAGCCAGCAAGGGTCCACCGGGGAGCTGTTTTTT.